This TCR beta chain comes out of a study of T cell responses to AZD1222 COVID-19 vaccine. The study's findings and limits: AZD1222 recipients seropositive at baseline numbered only five to seven. Possibly, clonal diversity was underestimated; donors were largely white British and included more females. Reportedly, nearly half of unique spike TCRs recognized epitopes outside B.1.351/B.1.1.7 mutations. The repertoires were collected only after the peak T cell response.

CDR3 length equals 12 residues. CDR1 and CDR2 (germline): SGHTS, YDEGEE. Between the trimmed V and J ends, which lost 1 base and 7 bases, there was a span of 6 bases. Concerning this clone itself: The antigen is not known.

Data came from immunoSEQ multiplex PCR; TCRdb stores just in-frame clones and leaves some out. This table has about 120,000 clones, approximately 85% appearing once. This clonotype was obtained from an adult in good health. The sequencing here drew on peripheral blood, taken on day 0 of MenACWY control vaccination. The rearrangement joins TRBV5-8 to TRBJ1-5; D unclear. The CDR3 region is CASSLWAQPQHF. DNA of the CDR3: TGTGCCAGCAGCTTGTGGGCCCAGCCCCAGCATTTT.